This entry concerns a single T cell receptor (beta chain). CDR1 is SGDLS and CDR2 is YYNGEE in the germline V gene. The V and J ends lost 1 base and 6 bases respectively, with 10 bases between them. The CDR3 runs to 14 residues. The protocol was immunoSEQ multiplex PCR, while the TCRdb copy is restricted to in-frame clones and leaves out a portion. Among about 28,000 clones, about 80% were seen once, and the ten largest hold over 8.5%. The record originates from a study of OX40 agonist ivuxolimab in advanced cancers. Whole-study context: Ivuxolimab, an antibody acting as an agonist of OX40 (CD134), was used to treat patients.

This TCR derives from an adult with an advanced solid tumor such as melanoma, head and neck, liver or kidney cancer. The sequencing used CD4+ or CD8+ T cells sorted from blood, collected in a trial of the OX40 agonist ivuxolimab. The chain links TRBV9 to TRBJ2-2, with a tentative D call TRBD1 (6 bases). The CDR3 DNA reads TGTGCCAGCAGCGTAACAGGGATGGCCGGGGAGCTGTTTTTT. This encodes CASSVTGMAGELFF.